These T cell receptor beta chains were read from a single sample in a study of blood T cells in healthy people across ages. TCRdb re-analysed the 5' RACE reads in MiXCR, keeping a single row per CDR3 protein. The sample shows around 1.7 million distinct CDR3 sequences, 25% to 30% of them seen only once. Input material: blood. These receptors were taken from a young woman in good health. The CDR3 runs from the conserved cysteine through the conserved F or W. The D gene is left open where the match is weak. A row's size may be missing; if present it is once, few, many or a size class.

V	D	size	J	CDR3	DNA
TRBV20-1	TRBD1	NA	TRBJ1-4	CSAAGTGLGELFF	TGCAGTGCTGCCGGGACAGGGCTTGGGGAACTGTTTTTT
TRBV12-3/TRBV12-4	TRBD1	once	TRBJ2-7	CAGSLGQGGHEQYF	TGTGCCGGCAGTTTAGGACAGGGCGGCCACGAGCAGTACTTC
TRBV7-2	NA	few	TRBJ1-1	CASSARGFLNTEAFF	TGTGCCAGCAGCGCGAGGGGGTTCTTGAACACTGAAGCTTTCTTT
TRBV30	NA	NA	TRBJ2-1	CAWGNRKGLLNEQFF	TGTGCCTGGGGCAACCGCAAGGGACTTCTCAATGAGCAGTTCTTC
TRBV9	NA	NA	TRBJ2-1	CASSGSPGAGNEQFF	TGTGCCAGCAGCGGGTCCCCGGGGGCCGGTAATGAGCAGTTCTTC
TRBV7-2	TRBD2	NA	TRBJ2-7	CASSVLAGADIYEQYF	TGTGCCAGCAGTGTACTAGCGGGAGCTGATATATACGAGCAGTACTTC
TRBV3-1	NA	few	TRBJ2-2	CASSPETQNTGELFF	TGTGCCAGCAGCCCCGAGACACAGAACACCGGGGAGCTGTTTTTT
TRBV18	NA	NA	TRBJ1-1	CASSPEVKNTEAFF	TGTGCCAGCTCACCGGAGGTTAAAAACACTGAAGCTTTCTTT
TRBV5-1	TRBD1	few	TRBJ2-5	CASSGAGGGWEQYF	TGCGCCAGCAGCGGGGCAGGGGGCGGTTGGGAGCAGTACTTC
TRBV30	NA	few	TRBJ1-6	CAWSRINSPLHF	TGTGCCTGGAGTCGGATCAATTCACCCCTCCACTTT
TRBV20-1	TRBD1	NA	TRBJ2-1	CSARDRSGGSYNEQFF	TGCAGTGCTAGAGATCGTTCAGGGGGCTCCTACAATGAGCAGTTCTTC
TRBV27	NA	NA	TRBJ2-5	CASSYSRGRQETQYF	TGTGCCAGCAGTTATTCACGGGGGCGGCAAGAGACCCAGTACTTC
TRBV7-9	NA	few	TRBJ2-5	CAGVGAPETQYF	TGTGCCGGTGTAGGGGCACCAGAGACCCAGTACTTC
TRBV5-4	TRBD1	NA	TRBJ2-3	CASSAGTGEDTQYF	TGTGCCAGCAGCGCCGGGACAGGGGAAGATACGCAGTATTTT
TRBV29-1	TRBD1	NA	TRBJ2-7	CSVEDPRGRSYEQYF	TGCAGCGTTGAAGATCCGAGGGGGCGCTCCTACGAGCAGTACTTC
TRBV6-5	NA	few	TRBJ2-7	CASSYSLKGVWEQYF	TGTGCCAGCAGTTACTCGCTGAAGGGCGTATGGGAGCAGTACTTC
TRBV2	NA	NA	TRBJ1-1	CARRGQSNTEAFF	TGTGCCCGCAGGGGACAATCAAACACTGAAGCTTTCTTT
TRBV21-1	NA	few	TRBJ2-7	CASPRTSGLGQYF	TGTGCCAGCCCCAGGACTAGCGGTCTGGGGCAGTACTTC
TRBV12-3/TRBV12-4	NA	NA	TRBJ1-2	CASSPIRGRGFFYGYTF	TGTGCCAGCAGTCCGATCAGAGGCAGGGGATTTTTCTATGGCTACACCTTC
TRBV7-2	NA	NA	TRBJ2-6	CASSLGGVAGANVRTF	TGTGCCAGCAGCTTAGGGGGAGTCGCTGGGGCCAACGTCCGGACTTTC
TRBV4-3	NA	many	TRBJ1-4	CASSQTTASNEKLFF	TGCGCCAGCAGCCAAACAACAGCTTCTAATGAAAAACTGTTTTTT
TRBV14	TRBD1	few	TRBJ1-2	CASSQDLTGGERGYTF	TGTGCCAGCAGCCAAGATCTTACAGGGGGCGAACGCGGCTACACCTTC
TRBV20-1	TRBD2	NA	TRBJ2-2	CSASDAGGRTGELFF	TGCAGTGCTAGTGATGCGGGGGGAAGGACCGGGGAGCTGTTTTTT
TRBV18	NA	NA	TRBJ2-5	CASSPRGKQETQYF	TGTGCCAGCTCACCGAGAGGGAAGCAAGAGACCCAGTACTTC
TRBV9	NA	NA	TRBJ1-5	CASSVGEEYQPQHF	TGTGCCAGCAGCGTAGGGGAAGAATATCAGCCCCAGCATTTT
TRBV12-3/TRBV12-4	TRBD1	few	TRBJ2-4	CASSAGTGQAKNIQYF	TGTGCCAGCAGTGCCGGGACAGGACAAGCCAAAAACATTCAGTACTTC